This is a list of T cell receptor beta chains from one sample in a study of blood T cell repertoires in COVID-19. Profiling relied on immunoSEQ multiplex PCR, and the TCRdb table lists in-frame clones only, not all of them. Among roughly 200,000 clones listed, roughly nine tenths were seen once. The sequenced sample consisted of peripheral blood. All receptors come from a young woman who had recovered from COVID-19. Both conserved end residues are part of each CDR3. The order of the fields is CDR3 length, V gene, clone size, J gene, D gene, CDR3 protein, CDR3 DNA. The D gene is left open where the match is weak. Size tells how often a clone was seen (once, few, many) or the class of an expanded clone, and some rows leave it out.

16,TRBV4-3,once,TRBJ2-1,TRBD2,CASSQDGGVSYNEQFF,TGCGCCAGCAGCCAAGACGGGGGGGTCTCCTACAATGAGCAGTTCTTC
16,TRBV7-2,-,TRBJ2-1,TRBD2,CASSLVTGLGSNEQFF,TGTGCCAGCAGCTTAGTAACGGGACTAGGCAGCAATGAGCAGTTCTTC
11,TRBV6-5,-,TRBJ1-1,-,CASIRGTEAFF,TGTGCCAGCATTAGGGGCACTGAAGCTTTCTTT
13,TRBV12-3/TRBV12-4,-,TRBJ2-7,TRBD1,CASQQGVEYEQYF,TGTGCCAGCCAACAGGGGGTGGAATACGAGCAGTACTTC
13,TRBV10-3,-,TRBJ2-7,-,CAISEVGEYEQYF,TGTGCCATCAGTGAGGTCGGAGAATACGAGCAGTACTTC
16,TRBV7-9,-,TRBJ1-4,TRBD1,CASSWTGSTTNEKLFF,TGTGCCAGCAGCTGGACAGGGAGTACAACTAATGAAAAACTGTTTTTT
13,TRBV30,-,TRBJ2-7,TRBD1,CAWRDRGPPEQYF,TGTGCCTGGAGGGACAGGGGACCTCCCGAGCAGTACTTC
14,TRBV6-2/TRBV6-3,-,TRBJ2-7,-,CASSYSQVSYEQYF,TGTGCCAGCAGTTACTCACAGGTTTCCTACGAGCAGTACTTC
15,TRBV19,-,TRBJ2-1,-,CASSIEQGSYNEQFF,TGTGCCAGTAGTATAGAGCAGGGATCCTACAATGAGCAGTTCTTC
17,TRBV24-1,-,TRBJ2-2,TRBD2,CATAEVTSGGGTGELFF,TGTGCCACCGCGGAGGTAACTAGCGGAGGGGGGACCGGGGAGCTGTTTTTT
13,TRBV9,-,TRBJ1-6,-,CASSVVQDSPLHF,TGTGCCAGCAGCGTAGTTCAGGATTCACCCCTCCACTTT
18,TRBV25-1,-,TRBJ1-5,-,CASSGPTTNGVGNQPQHF,TGTGCCAGCAGTGGCCCTACTACTAACGGGGTGGGCAATCAGCCCCAGCATTTT
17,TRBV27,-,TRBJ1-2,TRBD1,CASSLSGTGTSEYGYTF,TGTGCCAGCAGTTTATCGGGGACAGGGACTTCGGAATATGGCTACACCTTC
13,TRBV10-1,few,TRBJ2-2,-,CASSEKGAGELFF,TGCGCCAGCAGTGAAAAGGGGGCCGGGGAGCTGTTTTTT
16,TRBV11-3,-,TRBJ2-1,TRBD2,CASSLGGLAGGSEQFF,TGTGCCAGCAGCTTAGGGGGACTAGCGGGAGGGAGCGAGCAGTTCTTC
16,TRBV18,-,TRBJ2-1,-,CASSPLSIISYNEQFF,TGTGCCAGCTCACCATTGTCCATCATCTCCTACAATGAGCAGTTCTTC
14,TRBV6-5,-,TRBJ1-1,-,CASGSAWEDTEAFF,TGTGCCAGCGGATCCGCGTGGGAGGACACTGAAGCTTTCTTT
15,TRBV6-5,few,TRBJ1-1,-,CASNPTGGRNTEAFF,TGTGCCAGCAACCCTACGGGGGGGCGGAACACTGAAGCTTTCTTT
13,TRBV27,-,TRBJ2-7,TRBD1,CASSWTGTYEQYF,TGTGCCAGCAGTTGGACAGGCACCTACGAGCAGTACTTC
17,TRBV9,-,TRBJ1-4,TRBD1,CASSGLDRGATNEKLFF,TGTGCCAGCAGCGGACTCGACAGGGGCGCAACTAATGAAAAACTGTTTTTT
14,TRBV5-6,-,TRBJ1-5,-,CASSGSGNRQPQHF,TGTGCCAGCAGCGGATCAGGGAACAGACAGCCCCAGCATTTT
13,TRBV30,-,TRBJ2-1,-,CAWTSAAYNEQFF,TGTGCCTGGACTAGCGCAGCCTACAATGAGCAGTTCTTC
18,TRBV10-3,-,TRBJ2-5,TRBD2,CAISERASSGQLQETQYF,TGTGCCATCAGTGAGAGGGCGTCTAGCGGACAACTTCAGGAGACCCAGTACTTC
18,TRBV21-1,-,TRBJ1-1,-,CASSKGENSFGPNTEAFF,TGTGCCAGCAGCAAAGGGGAGAACTCTTTTGGTCCGAACACTGAAGCTTTCTTT
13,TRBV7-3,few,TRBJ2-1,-,CASSLTGANEQFF,TGTGCCAGCAGCTTAACGGGAGCCAATGAGCAGTTCTTC
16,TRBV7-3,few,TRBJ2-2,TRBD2,CASSTQAGTVPGELFF,TGTGCCAGCAGCACGCAAGCGGGAACGGTGCCCGGGGAGCTGTTTTTT
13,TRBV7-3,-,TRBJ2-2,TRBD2,CASSSLAGGELFF,TGTGCCAGCAGCTCTTTAGCGGGCGGGGAGCTGTTTTTT
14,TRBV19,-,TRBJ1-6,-,CASSTRDTNSPLHF,TGTGCCAGTAGTACCAGGGACACTAATTCACCCCTCCACTTT
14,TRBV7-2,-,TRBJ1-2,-,CASSLDPGGNGYTF,TGTGCCAGCAGCTTAGATCCGGGAGGGAACGGCTACACCTTC
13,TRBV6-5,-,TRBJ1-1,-,CASTTDRNTEAFF,TGTGCCAGCACGACAGACAGGAACACTGAAGCTTTCTTT
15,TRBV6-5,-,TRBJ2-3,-,CASKLVEGGTDTQYF,TGTGCCAGCAAACTCGTCGAGGGAGGAACAGATACGCAGTATTTT
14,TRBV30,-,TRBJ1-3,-,CASPKGGSGNTIYF,TGTGCCTCCCCAAAAGGAGGGTCAGGAAACACCATATATTTT
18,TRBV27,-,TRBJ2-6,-,CASSLAGFNPSGANVLTF,TGTGCCAGCAGTTTAGCGGGATTCAACCCCTCTGGGGCCAACGTCCTGACTTTC
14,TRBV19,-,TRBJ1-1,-,CASSMREGVTEAFF,TGTGCCAGTAGTATGCGGGAGGGAGTAACTGAAGCTTTCTTT
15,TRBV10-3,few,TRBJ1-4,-,CAISESMGEVEKLFF,TGTGCCATCAGTGAGTCGATGGGAGAGGTTGAAAAACTGTTTTTT
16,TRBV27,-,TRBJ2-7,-,CASSLSSGEASYEQYF,TGTGCCAGCAGTTTATCGTCAGGGGAAGCATCCTACGAGCAGTACTTC
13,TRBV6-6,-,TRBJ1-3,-,CASSPGVGNTIYF,TGTGCCAGCAGCCCCGGGGTGGGGAACACCATATATTTT
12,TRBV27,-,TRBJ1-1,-,CASSPPGTEAFF,TGTGCCAGCAGTCCTCCGGGTACTGAAGCTTTCTTT
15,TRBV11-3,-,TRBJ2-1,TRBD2,CASSDLTSPYNEQFF,TGTGCCAGCAGCGACCTGACTAGCCCTTACAATGAGCAGTTCTTC
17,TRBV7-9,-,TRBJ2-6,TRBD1,CASSRLQGATGANVLTF,TGTGCCAGCAGCCGACTTCAGGGGGCTACTGGGGCCAACGTCCTGACTTTC
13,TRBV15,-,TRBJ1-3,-,CATSPSSGNTIYF,TGTGCCACCAGCCCTAGCTCTGGAAACACCATATATTTT
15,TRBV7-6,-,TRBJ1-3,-,CASSSGGQIGDTIYF,TGTGCCAGCAGCTCCGGAGGCCAGATAGGTGACACCATATATTTT
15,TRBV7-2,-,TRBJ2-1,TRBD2,CASSLGLAEYNEQFF,TGTGCCAGCAGCTTAGGACTAGCGGAATACAATGAGCAGTTCTTC
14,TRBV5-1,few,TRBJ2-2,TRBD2,CASSPGLAGGELFF,TGCGCCAGCAGCCCGGGACTAGCTGGCGGGGAGCTGTTTTTT
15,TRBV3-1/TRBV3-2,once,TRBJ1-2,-,CASSQGGGYGYGYTF,TGTGCCAGCAGCCAAGGGGGAGGGTATGGGTATGGCTACACCTTC